The 7 T cell receptor beta chains listed next were all sequenced from one sample in a study of Ad26.COV2.S vaccination and SARS-CoV-2 variants (dated by TCRdb to about 2021). The time point label on this specimen signifies: individuals recovered from natural SARS-CoV-2 infection. Libraries were constructed by the immunoSEQ multiplex PCR assay. TCRdb mirrors the immuneACCESS table, restricted to in-frame sequences. Some clones are absent from its copies; in checked studies, under half trace to an unresolved V gene, and the reason for the others is unknown. The sample yields 350,000 to 450,000 clones; about 92% were counted once. Of the sample, 3% to 5% is held by the ten largest clones. The sequencing here drew on peripheral blood, taken after recovery from COVID-19. The origin of the receptors is a human donor who had recovered from COVID-19.

This clone was counted at least ten times. This same CDR3 is encoded by further DNA sequences in the sample. J is TRBJ2-1 and V is TRBV2; D is uncertain. Germline values: CDR1 SNHLY, CDR2 FYNNEI. There are 11 residues in the CDR3. Trimming removed 6 bases from V and 8 bases from J, with 8 bases in between. CDR3: CASSQTDEQFF. CDR3 coding DNA: TGTGCCAGCAGCCAAACTGATGAGCAGTTCTTC.

This clone was counted a single time. The chain recombines TRBV25-1 with TRBJ1-1; 8 bases are a match to TRBD1. Germline V gene sequence: CDR1 MGHDK, CDR2 SYGVNS. CDR3 length equals 13 residues. V lost 6 bases and J lost 7; bases outside the gene matches: 7. The CDR3 region is CASSMDRVGEAFF. The CDR3 DNA reads as TGTGCCAGCAGCATGGACAGGGTTGGTGAAGCTTTCTTT.

The genes are TRBV13 and TRBJ2-3; D perhaps matches TRBD1 (5 bases). The CDR3 totals 15 residues. Germline V gives CDR1 PRHDT, CDR2 FYEKMQ (reference sequence). Trimming removed 3 bases at V and 0 bases at J, with 10 bases between. The CDR3 sequence: CASSFTGISTDTQYF. The CDR3 DNA reads as TGTGCCAGCAGCTTCACAGGAATTAGCACAGATACGCAGTATTTT. The full variable domain, in which reference TRBV13 and TRBJ2-3 provide the parts outside the CDR3, is AAGVIQSPRHLIKEKRETATLKCYPIPRHDTVYWYQQGPGQDPQFLISFYEKMQSDKGSIPDRFSAQQFSDYHSELNMSSLELGDSALYFCASSFTGISTDTQYFGPGTRLTVL.

The V gene is TRBV28, the J gene TRBJ1-5, with a tentative D call TRBD1 (5 bases). Germline loops: CDR1 MDHEN, CDR2 SYDVKM. The CDR3 covers 15 residues. Trimming left V 10 bases short and J 1 base short, with 17 bases between. Here the CDR3 DNA reads TGTGCCACCCTAGGCCGGCCAGGGAGCAATCAGCCCCAGCATTTT. It encodes CATLGRPGSNQPQHF.

The rearrangement links TRBV28 to TRBJ2-1; tentatively, D is TRBD2 (6 bases). The CDR3 covers 16 residues. V was pared by 1 base and J by 10 bases, with 20 bases between. Germline CDR1 MDHEN, CDR2 SYDVKM. Here the CDR3 DNA reads TGTGCCAGCAGTTTATTAGCGGTCACCATGGCGAGAGAGCAGTTCTTC. Protein product: CASSLLAVTMAREQFF.

V and J are TRBV25-1 and TRBJ1-6, with 9 nucleotides matching TRBD1. J was trimmed by 10 bases and V by 6 bases; bases with no gene match: 10. The germline CDR1 and CDR2 sequences are MGHDK and SYGVNS. The CDR3 runs to 15 residues. The chain's CDR3 is CASRTGTGRQSPLHF. As DNA, the CDR3 is TGTGCCAGCAGGACCGGGACAGGGAGACAGTCACCCCTCCACTTT. The full variable domain, its missing parts supplied by reference TRBV25-1 and TRBJ1-6, is EADIYQTPRYLVIGTGKKITLECSQTMGHDKMYWYQQDPGMELHLIHYSYGVNSTEKGDLSSESTVSRIRTEHFPLTLESARPSHTSQYLCASRTGTGRQSPLHFGNGTRLTVT.

This chain joins TRBV18 and TRBJ2-7; TRBD2 aligns across 8 bases. CDR3 length: 14 residues. The V gene's germline CDR1 is KGHSH and CDR2 LQKENI. Trimming cost V 3 bases and J 7 bases; bases outside gene matches: 8. This CDR3 reads CASSPRGGYREQYF. CDR3 nucleotides: TGTGCCAGCTCACCTCGCGGGGGGTACAGAGAGCAGTACTTC. The full variable domain, in which reference TRBV18 and TRBJ2-7 provide the parts outside the CDR3, is NAGVMQNPRHLVRRRGQEARLRCSPMKGHSHVYWYRQLPEEGLKFMVYLQKENIIDESGMPKERFSAEFPKEGPSILRIQQVVRGDSAAYFCASSPRGGYREQYFGPGTRLTVT.